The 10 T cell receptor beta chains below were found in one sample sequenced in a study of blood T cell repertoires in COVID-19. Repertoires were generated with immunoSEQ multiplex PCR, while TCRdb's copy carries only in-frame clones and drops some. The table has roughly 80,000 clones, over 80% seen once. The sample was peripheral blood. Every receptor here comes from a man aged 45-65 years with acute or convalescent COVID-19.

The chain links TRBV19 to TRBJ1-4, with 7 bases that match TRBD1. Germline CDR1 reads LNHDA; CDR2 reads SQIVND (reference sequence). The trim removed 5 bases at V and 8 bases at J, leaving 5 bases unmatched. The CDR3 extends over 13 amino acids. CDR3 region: CASSQGVGEKLFF. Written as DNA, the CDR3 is TGTGCCAGTAGTCAGGGGGTAGGGGAAAAACTGTTTTTT. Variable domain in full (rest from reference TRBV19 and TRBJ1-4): DGGITQSPKYLFRKEGQNVTLSCEQNLNHDAMYWYRQDPGQGLRLIYYSQIVNDFQKGDIAEGYSVSREKKESFPLTVTSAQKNPTAFYLCASSQGVGEKLFFGSGTQLSVL.

As DNA, the CDR3 is TGTGCCAGCAGTACCCTCCAGGGAGGCATTCAGTACTTC. This gives the protein CASSTLQGGIQYF. This rearrangement joins TRBV27 to TRBJ2-4; perhaps TRBD2 as D (6 bases). Deletions cut 5 bases from V and 9 bases from J, with 14 bases between. CDR3 length: 13 amino acids. Germline loops: CDR1 MNHEY, CDR2 SMNVEV (reference sequence).

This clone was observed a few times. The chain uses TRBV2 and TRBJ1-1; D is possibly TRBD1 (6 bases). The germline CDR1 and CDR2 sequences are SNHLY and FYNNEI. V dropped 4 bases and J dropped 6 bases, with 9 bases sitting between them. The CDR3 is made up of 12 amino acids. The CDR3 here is CASSVQGPEAFF. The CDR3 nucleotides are TGTGCCAGCAGTGTTCAGGGGCCTGAAGCTTTCTTT.

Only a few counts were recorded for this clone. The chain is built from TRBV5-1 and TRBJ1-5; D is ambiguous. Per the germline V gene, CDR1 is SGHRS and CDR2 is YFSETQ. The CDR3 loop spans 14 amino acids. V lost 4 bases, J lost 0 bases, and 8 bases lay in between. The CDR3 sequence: CASSEGYSNQPQHF. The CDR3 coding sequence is TGCGCCAGCAGCGAGGGTTATAGCAATCAGCCCCAGCATTTT.

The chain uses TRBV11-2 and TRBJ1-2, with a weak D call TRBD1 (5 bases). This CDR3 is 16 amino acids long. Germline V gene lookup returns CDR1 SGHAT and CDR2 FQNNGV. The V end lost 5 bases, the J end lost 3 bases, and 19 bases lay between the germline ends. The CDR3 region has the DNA TGTGCCAGCAGCCCAGCCTACAGGCGGGGAGACTATGGCTACACCTTC. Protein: CASSPAYRRGDYGYTF.

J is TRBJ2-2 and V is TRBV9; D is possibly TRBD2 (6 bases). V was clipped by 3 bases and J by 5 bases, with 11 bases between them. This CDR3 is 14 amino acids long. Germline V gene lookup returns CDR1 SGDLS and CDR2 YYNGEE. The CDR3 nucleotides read TGTGCCAGCAGCGCCCTCGGGGGAACCGGGGAGCTGTTTTTT. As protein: CASSALGGTGELFF. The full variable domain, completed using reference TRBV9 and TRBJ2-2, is DSGVTQTPKHLITATGQRVTLRCSPRSGDLSVYWYQQSLDQGLQFLIQYYNGEERAKGNILERFSAQQFPDLHSELNLSSLELGDSALYFCASSALGGTGELFFGEGSRLTVL.

DNA for the CDR3: TGTGCCAGCAGCAAAACAGGGCTGACTGAAGCTTTCTTT. Its translation: CASSKTGLTEAFF. V usage is TRBV6-5 and J usage is TRBJ1-1, with D tentatively TRBD1 (6 bases). Germline CDR1 is MNHEY and CDR2 is SVGAGI. The V end lost 6 bases, the J end lost 5 bases, and 13 bases lay between the germline ends. CDR3 length equals 13 residues.

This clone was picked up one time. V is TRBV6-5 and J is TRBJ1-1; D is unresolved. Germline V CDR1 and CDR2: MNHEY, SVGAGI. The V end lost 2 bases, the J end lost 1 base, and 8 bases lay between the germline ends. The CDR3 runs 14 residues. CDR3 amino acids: CASSYGQRNTEAFF. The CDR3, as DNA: TGTGCCAGCAGTTACGGCCAGCGGAACACTGAAGCTTTCTTT.

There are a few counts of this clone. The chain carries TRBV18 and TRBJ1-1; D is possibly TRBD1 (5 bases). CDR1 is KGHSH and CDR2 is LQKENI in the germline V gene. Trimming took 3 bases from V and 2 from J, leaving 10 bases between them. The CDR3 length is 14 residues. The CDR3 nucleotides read TGTGCCAGCTCACCTCTTAGGGGTAACACTGAAGCTTTCTTT. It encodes CASSPLRGNTEAFF.

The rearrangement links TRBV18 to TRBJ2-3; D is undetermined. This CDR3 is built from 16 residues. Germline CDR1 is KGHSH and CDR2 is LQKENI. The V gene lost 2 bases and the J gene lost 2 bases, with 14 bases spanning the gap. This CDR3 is CASSPTAVILTDTQYF. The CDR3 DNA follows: TGTGCCAGCTCACCAACAGCAGTGATCCTCACAGATACGCAGTATTTT.